Shown below are 3 T cell receptor beta chains from a single sample sequenced in a study of T cell repertoires in cytomegalovirus infection. MiXCR was run by TCRdb on the reads, yielding one entry per CDR3 protein. The sample records 830,000 or so distinct CDR3 sequences, about 30% being singletons. The antigens these receptors bind are not known. Specimen: cultured CD8+ T cells from PBMCs, collected from culture after CMV antigen stimulation. The receptors were sampled from a human donor in good health (CMV status not recorded). Some clones in this sample may be carry-over from other donors' samples.

This clonotype was picked up many times. The chain uses TRBV6-6 and TRBJ2-3, with D unresolved. CDR1 and CDR2 (germline): MNHNY, SVGAGI (reference sequence). This CDR3 spans 15 amino acids. V lost 0 bases to trimming and J lost 2 bases, with 9 bases between them. Written as DNA, the CDR3 is TGTGCCAGCAGTTACTCGGGAACAACCACAGATACGCAGTATTTT. It encodes CASSYSGTTTDTQYF.

The CDR3 reads CASSQKHEAFF. The CDR3 DNA follows: TGTGCCAGCAGCCAAAAACACGAAGCTTTCTTT. The rearrangement joins TRBV4-2 to TRBJ1-1, with D unclear. The V gene's germline CDR1 is LGHNA and CDR2 YNFKEQ. The CDR3 is 11 residues long. Trimming took 2 bases from V and 8 from J, leaving 6 bases between them.

This sequence joins TRBV10-3 and TRBJ2-3; tentatively, D is TRBD1 (6 bases). Germline V gives CDR1 ENHRY, CDR2 SYGVKD. V lost 6 bases to trimming and J lost 2 bases, with 24 bases between them. The CDR3 is made up of 18 amino acids. Here the CDR3 reads CAISDQGTSTRYTDTQYF. The CDR3 region has the DNA TGTGCCATCAGCGATCAGGGGACCTCCACACGATACACAGATACGCAGTATTTT.